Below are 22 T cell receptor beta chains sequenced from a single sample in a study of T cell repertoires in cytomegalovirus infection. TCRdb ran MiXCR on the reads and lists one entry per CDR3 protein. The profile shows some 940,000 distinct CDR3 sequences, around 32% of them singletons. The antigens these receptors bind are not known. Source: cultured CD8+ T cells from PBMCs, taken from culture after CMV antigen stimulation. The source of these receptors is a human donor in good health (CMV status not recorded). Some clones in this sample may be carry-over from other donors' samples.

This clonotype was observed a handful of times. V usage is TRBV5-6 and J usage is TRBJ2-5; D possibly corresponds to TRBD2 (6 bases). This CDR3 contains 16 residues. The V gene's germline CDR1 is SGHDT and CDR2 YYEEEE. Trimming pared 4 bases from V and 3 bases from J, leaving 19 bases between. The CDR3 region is CASSRTLTSVKETQYF. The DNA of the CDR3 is TGTGCCAGCAGCCGAACCCTGACTAGTGTTAAAGAGACCCAGTACTTC.

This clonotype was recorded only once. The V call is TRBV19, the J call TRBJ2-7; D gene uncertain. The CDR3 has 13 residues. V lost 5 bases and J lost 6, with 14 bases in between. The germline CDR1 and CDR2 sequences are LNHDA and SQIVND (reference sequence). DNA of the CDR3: TGTGCCAGTAGTTGGGCCCTGGGATCCGAGCAGTACGTC. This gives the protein CASSWALGSEQYV.

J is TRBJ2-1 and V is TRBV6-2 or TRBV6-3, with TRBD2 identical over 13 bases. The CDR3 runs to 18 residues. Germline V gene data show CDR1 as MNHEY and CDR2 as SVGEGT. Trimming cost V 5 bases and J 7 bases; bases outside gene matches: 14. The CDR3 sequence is CASSPLTSGGPGGNEQFF. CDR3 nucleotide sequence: TGTGCCAGCAGTCCCTTGACTAGCGGGGGGCCCGGGGGGAATGAGCAGTTCTTC.

The CDR3 DNA follows: TGCGCCAGCAGCCAAGAACTTGGACGGGGGGGCCGGAATGAGCAGTTCTTC. It encodes CASSQELGRGGRNEQFF. The rearrangement uses TRBV4-3 and TRBJ2-1, with TRBD2 matching over 8 bases. CDR1 and CDR2 from the germline V gene are LGHNA and YSLEER. The length of the CDR3 is 17 residues. V gave up 0 bases and J gave up 7 bases; unmatched junction bases: 11.

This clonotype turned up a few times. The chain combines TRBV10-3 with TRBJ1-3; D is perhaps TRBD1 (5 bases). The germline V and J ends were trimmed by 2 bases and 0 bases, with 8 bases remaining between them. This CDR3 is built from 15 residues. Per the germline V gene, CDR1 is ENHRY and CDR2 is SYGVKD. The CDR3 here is CAISEVDTSGNTIYF. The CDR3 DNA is TGTGCCATCAGTGAGGTGGACACCTCTGGAAACACCATATATTTT.

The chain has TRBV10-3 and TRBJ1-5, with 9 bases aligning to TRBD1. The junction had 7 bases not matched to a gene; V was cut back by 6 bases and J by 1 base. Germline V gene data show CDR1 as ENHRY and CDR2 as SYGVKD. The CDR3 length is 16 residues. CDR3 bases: TGTGCCATCAGCCCCTTCGACAGGGGGAGCAATCAGCCCCAGCATTTT. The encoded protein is CAISPFDRGSNQPQHF.

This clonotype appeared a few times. CDR3 amino acids: CASSSPPRPETQYF. The CDR3 coding sequence is TGTGCCAGCAGCTCCCCGCCTAGGCCGGAGACCCAGTACTTC. This sequence joins TRBV7-9 and TRBJ2-5; D is undetermined. V was trimmed by 4 bases and J by 5 bases, leaving 14 bases between them. The CDR3 sequence is 14 residues long. Germline V gives CDR1 SEHNR, CDR2 FQNEAQ (reference sequence).

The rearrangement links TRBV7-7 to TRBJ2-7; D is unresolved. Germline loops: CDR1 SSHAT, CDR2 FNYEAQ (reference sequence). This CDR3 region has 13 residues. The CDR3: CASSYTGPYEQYV. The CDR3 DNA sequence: TGTGCTAGCAGCTATACGGGTCCCTACGAGCAGTACGTC.

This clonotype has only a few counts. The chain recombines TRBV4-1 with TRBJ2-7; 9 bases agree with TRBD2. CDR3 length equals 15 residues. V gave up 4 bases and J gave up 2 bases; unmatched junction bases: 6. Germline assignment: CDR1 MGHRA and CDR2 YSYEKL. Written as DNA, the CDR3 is TGCGCCAGCAGCCCGAGCGGGGGGCCCGCCTACGAGCAGTACTTC. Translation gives CASSPSGGPAYEQYF.

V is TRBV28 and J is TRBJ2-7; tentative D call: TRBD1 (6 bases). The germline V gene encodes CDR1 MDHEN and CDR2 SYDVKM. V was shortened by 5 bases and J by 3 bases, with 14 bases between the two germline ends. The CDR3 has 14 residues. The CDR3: CASSPQGYFYEQYV. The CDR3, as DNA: TGTGCCAGCAGTCCCCAGGGGTATTTCTACGAGCAGTACGTC.

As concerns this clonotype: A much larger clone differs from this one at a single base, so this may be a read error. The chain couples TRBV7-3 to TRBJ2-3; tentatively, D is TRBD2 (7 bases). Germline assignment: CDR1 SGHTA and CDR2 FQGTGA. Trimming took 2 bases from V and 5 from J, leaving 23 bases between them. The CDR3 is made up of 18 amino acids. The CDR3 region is CASSLPPGAGALIDTQYF. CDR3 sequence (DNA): TGTGCCAGCAGCTTACCCCCGGGGGCGGGGGCCCTCATAGATACGCAGTATTTT.

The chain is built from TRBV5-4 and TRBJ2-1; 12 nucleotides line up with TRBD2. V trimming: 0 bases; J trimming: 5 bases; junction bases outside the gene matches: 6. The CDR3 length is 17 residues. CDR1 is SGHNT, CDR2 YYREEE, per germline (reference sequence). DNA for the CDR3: TGTGCCAGCAGCTTGGGGAAAACTAGCGGGGGGAACAATGAGCAGTTCTTC. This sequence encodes CASSLGKTSGGNNEQFF. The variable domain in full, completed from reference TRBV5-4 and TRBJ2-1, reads ETGVTQSPTHLIKTRGQQVTLRCSSQSGHNTVSWYQQALGQGPQFIFQYYREEENGRGNFPPRFSGLQFPNYSSELNVNALELDDSALYLCASSLGKTSGGNNEQFFGPGTRLTVL.

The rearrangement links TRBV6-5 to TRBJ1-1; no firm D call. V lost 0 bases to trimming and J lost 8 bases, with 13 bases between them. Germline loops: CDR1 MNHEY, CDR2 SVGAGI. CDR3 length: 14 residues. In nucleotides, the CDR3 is TGTGCCAGCAGTTACTCGATTGGGCAGATCGAAGCTTTCTTT. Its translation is CASSYSIGQIEAFF.

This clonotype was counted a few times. CDR3 in DNA: TGTGCCAGCAGTGCCAGCCTTGCAACTAATGAAAAACTGTTTTTT. Its translation is CASSASLATNEKLFF. V usage is TRBV27 and J usage is TRBJ1-4; D is undetermined. Per the germline V gene, CDR1 is MNHEY and CDR2 is SMNVEV (reference sequence). This CDR3 has 15 residues. V was cut by 5 bases and J by 0 bases, with 10 bases left in between.

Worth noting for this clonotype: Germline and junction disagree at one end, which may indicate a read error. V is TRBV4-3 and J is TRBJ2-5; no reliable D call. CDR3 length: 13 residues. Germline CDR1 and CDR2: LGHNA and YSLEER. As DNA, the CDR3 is TGCGCCGGCAGCCAAGGTGGGGTCGAGACCCAGTACTTC. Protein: CAGSQGGVETQYF.

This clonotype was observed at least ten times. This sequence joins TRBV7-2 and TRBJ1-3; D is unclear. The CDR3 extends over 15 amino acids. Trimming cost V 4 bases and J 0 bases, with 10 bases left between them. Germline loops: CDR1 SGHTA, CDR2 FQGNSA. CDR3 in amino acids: CASSSTANSGNTIYF. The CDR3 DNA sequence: TGTGCCAGCAGCTCGACCGCGAACTCTGGAAACACCATATATTTT. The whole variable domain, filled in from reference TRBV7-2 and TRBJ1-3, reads GAGVSQSPSNKVTEKGKDVELRCDPISGHTALYWYRQSLGQGLEFLIYFQGNSAPDKSGLPSDRFSAERTGGSVSTLTIQRTQQEDSAVYLCASSSTANSGNTIYFGEGSWLTVV.

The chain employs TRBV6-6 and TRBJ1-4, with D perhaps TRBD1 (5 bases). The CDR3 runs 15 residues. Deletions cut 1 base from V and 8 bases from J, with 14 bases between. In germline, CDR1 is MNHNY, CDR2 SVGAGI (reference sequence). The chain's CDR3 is CASSYLSRVSEKLFF. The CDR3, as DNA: TGTGCCAGCAGTTACTTGTCCAGGGTGTCGGAAAAACTGTTTTTT.

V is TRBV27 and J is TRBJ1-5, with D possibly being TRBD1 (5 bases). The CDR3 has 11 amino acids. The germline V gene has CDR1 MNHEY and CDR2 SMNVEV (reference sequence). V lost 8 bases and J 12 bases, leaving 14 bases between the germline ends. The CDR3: CASGVGQGQHF. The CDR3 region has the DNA TGTGCCAGCGGAGTAGGGCAGGGCCAGCATTTT.

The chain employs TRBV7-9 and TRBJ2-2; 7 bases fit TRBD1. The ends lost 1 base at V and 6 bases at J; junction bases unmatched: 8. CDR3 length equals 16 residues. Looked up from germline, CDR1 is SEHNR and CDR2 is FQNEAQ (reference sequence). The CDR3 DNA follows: TGTGCCAGCAGCTTAGAGGTGACAGGGTATTCCGGGGAGCTGTTTTTT. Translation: CASSLEVTGYSGELFF.

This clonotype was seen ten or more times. The CDR3 protein is CSARDRPPYQETQYF. The CDR3 bases are TGCAGTGCTAGAGATCGCCCGCCGTACCAAGAGACCCAGTACTTC. The gene calls are TRBV20-1 and TRBJ2-5; the D is unclear. Between the trimmed V and J ends, which lost 0 bases and 0 bases, there was a span of 11 bases. CDR3 size: 15 residues. Per the germline V gene, CDR1 is DFQATT and CDR2 is SNEGSKA (reference sequence).

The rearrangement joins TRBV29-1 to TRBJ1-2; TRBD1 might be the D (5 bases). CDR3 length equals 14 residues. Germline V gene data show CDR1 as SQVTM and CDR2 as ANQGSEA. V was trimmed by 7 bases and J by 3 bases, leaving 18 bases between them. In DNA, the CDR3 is TGCAGCGCACCGGGAGAGGGACCCTACTATGGCTACACCTTC. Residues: CSAPGEGPYYGYTF.

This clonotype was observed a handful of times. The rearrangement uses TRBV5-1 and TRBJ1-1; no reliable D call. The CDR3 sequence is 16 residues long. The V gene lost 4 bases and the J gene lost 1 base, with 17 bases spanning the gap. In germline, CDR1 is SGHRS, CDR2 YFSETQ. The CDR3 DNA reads TGCGCCAGCAGCGGAAGACTGGACGGTAAGAACACTGAAGCTTTCTTT. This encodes CASSGRLDGKNTEAFF.